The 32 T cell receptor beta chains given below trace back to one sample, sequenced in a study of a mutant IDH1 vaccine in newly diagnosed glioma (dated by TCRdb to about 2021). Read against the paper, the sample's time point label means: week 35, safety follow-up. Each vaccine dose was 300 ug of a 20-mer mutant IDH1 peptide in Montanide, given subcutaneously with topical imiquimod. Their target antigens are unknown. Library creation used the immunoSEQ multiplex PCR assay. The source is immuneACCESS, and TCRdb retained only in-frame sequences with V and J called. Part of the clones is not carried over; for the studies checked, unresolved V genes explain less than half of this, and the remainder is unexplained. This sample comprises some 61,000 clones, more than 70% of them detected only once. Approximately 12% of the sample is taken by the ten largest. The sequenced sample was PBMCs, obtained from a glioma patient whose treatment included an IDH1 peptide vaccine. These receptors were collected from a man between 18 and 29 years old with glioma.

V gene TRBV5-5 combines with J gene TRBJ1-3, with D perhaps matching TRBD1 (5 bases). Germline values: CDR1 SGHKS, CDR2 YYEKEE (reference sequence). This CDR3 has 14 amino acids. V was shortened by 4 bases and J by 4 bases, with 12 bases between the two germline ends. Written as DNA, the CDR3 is TGTGCCAGCAGCCGGGACCTTGTGGGAAACACCATATATTTT. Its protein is CASSRDLVGNTIYF.

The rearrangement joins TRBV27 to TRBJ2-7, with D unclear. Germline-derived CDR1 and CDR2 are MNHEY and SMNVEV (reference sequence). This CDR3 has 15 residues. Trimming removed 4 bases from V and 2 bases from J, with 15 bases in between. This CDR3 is CASSSKDQNAYEQYF. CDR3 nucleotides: TGTGCCAGCAGTTCCAAGGACCAGAACGCCTACGAGCAGTACTTC.

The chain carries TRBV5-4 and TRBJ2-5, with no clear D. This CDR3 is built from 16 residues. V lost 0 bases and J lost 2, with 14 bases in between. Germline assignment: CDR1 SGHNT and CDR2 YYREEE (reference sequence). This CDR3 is CASSLGLIMGQETQYF. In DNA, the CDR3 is TGTGCCAGCAGCTTGGGGCTTATTATGGGGCAAGAGACCCAGTACTTC.

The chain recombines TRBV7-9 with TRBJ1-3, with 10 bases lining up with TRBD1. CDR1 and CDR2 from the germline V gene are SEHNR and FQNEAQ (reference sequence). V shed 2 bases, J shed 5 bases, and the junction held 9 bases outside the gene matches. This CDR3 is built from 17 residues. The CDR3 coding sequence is TGTGCCAGCAGCTTAACCGTGGGGACAGGGGATAGAAACACCATATATTTT. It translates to CASSLTVGTGDRNTIYF.

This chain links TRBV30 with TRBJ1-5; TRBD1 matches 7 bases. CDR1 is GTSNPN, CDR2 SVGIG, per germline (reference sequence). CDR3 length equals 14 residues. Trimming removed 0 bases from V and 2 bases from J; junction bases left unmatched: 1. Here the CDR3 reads CAWSVGTGNQPQHF. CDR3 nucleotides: TGTGCCTGGAGTGTCGGGACAGGCAATCAGCCCCAGCATTTT.

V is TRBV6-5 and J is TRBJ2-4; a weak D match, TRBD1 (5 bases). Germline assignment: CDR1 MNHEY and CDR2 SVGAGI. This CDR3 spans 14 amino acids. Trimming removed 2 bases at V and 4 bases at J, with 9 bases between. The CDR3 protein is CASSYDRQKNIQYF. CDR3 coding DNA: TGTGCCAGCAGTTACGATAGACAGAAAAACATTCAGTACTTC.

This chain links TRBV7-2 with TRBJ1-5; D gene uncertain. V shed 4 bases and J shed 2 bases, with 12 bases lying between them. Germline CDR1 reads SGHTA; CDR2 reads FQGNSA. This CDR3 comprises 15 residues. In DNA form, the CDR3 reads TGTGCCAGCAGCTCCCGGGCGTGGGGCAATCAGCCCCAGCATTTT. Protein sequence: CASSSRAWGNQPQHF.

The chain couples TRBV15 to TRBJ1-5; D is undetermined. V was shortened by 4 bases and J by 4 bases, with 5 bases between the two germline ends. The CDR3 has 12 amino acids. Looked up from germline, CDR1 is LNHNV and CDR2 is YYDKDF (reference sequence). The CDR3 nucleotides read TGTGCCACCAGCAAGGGAAATCAGCCCCAGCATTTT. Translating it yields CATSKGNQPQHF. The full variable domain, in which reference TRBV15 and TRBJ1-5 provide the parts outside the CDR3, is DAMVIQNPRYQVTQFGKPVTLSCSQTLNHNVMYWYQQKSSQAPKLLFHYYDKDFNNEADTPDNFQSRRPNTSFCFLDIRSPGLGDTAMYLCATSKGNQPQHFGDGTRLSIL.

Written as DNA, the CDR3 is TGTGCCAGCACCTGGGGGGGGAGGTCCTATGGCTACACCTTC. This sequence encodes CASTWGGRSYGYTF. The chain has TRBV5-8 and TRBJ1-2, with a weak D call TRBD1 (5 bases). From germline, CDR1 is SGHTS and CDR2 YDEGEE. This CDR3 has 14 residues. V was clipped by 6 bases and J by 4 bases, with 16 bases between them.

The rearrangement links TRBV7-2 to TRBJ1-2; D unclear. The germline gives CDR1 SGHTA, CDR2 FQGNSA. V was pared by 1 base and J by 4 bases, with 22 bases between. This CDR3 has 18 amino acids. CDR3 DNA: TGTGCCAGCAGCTTAGAGACGGGCAGCCCCTGGGAACTCTATGGCTACACCTTC. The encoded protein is CASSLETGSPWELYGYTF.

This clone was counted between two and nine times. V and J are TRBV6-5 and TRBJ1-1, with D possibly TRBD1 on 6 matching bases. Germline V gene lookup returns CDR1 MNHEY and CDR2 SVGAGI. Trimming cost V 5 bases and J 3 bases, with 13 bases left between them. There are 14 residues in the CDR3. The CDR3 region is CASSETRGYTEAFF. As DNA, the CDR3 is TGTGCCAGCAGTGAGACCAGGGGATACACTGAAGCTTTCTTT.

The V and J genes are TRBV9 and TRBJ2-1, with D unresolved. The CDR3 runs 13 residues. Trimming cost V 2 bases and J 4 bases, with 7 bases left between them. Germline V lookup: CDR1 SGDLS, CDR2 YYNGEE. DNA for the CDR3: TGTGCCAGCAGCGTCGGCAGGTACAATGAGCAGTTCTTC. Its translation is CASSVGRYNEQFF.

The CDR3 loop reads CASTETRIAKNIQYF. CDR3 coding DNA: TGTGCCAGCACGGAGACAAGGATAGCCAAAAACATTCAGTACTTC. The rearrangement links TRBV2 to TRBJ2-4; D is uncertain. With 7 bases removed from V and 0 bases from J, the gap between germline ends came to 13 bases. The CDR3 consists of 15 residues. Germline-derived CDR1 and CDR2 are SNHLY and FYNNEI.

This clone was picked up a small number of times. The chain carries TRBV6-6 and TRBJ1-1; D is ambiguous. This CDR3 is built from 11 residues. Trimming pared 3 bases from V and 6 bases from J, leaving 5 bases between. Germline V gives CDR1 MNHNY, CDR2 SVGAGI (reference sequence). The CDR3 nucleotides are TGTGCCAGCAGTTATCCCGCTGAAGCTTTCTTT. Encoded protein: CASSYPAEAFF.

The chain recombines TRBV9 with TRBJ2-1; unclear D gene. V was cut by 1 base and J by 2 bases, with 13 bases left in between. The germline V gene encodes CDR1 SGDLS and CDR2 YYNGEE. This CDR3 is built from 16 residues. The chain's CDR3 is CASSVSEEIPYNEQFF. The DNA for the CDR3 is TGTGCCAGCAGCGTAAGTGAGGAGATTCCCTACAATGAGCAGTTCTTC.

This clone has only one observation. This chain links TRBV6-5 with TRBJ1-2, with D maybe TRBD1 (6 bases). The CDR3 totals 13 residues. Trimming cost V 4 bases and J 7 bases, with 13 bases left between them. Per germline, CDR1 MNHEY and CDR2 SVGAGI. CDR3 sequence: CASSFNRDGGYTF. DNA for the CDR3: TGTGCCAGCAGTTTCAACAGGGACGGTGGCTACACCTTC.

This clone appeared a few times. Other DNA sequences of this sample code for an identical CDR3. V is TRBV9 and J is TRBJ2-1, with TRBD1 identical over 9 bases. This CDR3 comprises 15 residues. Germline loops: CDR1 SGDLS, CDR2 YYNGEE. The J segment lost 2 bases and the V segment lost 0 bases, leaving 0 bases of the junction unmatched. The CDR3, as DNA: TGTGCCAGCAGCGTAGGGACAGGGGCCTACAATGAGCAGTTCTTC. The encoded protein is CASSVGTGAYNEQFF.

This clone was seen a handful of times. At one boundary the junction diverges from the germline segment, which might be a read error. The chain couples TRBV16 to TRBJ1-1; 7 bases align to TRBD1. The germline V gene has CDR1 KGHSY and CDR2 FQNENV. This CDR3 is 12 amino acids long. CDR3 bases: TGTGCCAGCAGCCAATCGAGGGCGACAGGGAAGTTT. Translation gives CASSQSRATGKF.

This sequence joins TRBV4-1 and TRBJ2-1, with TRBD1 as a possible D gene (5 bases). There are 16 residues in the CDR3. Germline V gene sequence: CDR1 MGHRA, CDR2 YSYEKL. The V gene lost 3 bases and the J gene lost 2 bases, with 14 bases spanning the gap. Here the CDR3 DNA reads TGCGCCAGCAGCCAGCAGGGCTCCCCCCCCTACAATGAGCAGTTCTTC. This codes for CASSQQGSPPYNEQFF.

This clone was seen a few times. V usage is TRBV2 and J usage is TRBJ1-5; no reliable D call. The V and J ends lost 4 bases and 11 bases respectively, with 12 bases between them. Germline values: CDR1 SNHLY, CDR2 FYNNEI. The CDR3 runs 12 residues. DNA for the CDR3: TGTGCCAGCAGTGTGGGTCTCGAGGCCCAGCATTTT. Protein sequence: CASSVGLEAQHF.

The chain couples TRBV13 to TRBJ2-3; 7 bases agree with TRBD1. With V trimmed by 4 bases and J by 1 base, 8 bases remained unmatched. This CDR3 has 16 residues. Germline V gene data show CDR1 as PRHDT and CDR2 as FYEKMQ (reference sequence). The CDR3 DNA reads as TGTGCCAGCAGCTCGAAATGGACAGGACGCACAGATACGCAGTATTTT. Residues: CASSSKWTGRTDTQYF.

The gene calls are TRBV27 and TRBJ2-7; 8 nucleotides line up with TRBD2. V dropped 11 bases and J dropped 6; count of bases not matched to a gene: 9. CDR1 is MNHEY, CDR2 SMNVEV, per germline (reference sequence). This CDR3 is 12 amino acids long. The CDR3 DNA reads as TGTGCCTCAGCGGGGGTGTTTTCCGAGCAGTACTTC. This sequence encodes CASAGVFSEQYF.

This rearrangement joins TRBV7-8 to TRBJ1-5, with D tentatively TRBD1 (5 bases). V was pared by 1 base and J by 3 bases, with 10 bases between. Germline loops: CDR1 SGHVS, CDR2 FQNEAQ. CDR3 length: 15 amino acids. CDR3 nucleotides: TGTGCCAGCAGCTTAGATAGGGGATTCAATCAGCCCCAGCATTTT. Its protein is CASSLDRGFNQPQHF.

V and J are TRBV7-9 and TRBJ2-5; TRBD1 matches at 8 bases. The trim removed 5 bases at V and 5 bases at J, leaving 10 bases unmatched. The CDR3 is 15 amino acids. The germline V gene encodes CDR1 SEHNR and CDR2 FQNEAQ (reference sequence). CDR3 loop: CASSLRQGSVETQYF. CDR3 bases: TGTGCCAGCAGCCTCAGACAGGGGAGTGTTGAGACCCAGTACTTC.

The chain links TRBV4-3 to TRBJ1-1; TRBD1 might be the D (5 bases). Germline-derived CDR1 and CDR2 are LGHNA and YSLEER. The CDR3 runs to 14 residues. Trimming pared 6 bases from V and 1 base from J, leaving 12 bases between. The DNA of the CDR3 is TGCGCCAGCAGGGACGGGACGGGGAACACTGAAGCTTTCTTT. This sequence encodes CASRDGTGNTEAFF.

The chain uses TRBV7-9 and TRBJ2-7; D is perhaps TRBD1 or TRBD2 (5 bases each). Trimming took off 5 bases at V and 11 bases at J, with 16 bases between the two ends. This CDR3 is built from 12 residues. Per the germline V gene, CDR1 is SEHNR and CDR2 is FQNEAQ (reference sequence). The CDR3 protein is CASSVTAGTEYF. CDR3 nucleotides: TGTGCCAGCAGCGTCACCGCCGGGACCGAGTACTTC.

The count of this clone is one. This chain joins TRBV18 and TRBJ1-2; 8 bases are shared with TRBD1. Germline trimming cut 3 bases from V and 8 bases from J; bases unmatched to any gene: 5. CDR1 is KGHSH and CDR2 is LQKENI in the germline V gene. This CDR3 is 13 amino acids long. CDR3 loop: CASSPWTGNGYTF. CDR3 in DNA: TGTGCCAGCTCACCGTGGACAGGGAACGGCTACACCTTC.

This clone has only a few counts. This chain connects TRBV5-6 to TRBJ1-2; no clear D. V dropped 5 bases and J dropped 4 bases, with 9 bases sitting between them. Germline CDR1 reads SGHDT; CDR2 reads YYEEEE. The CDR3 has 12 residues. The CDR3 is CASRGSTYGYTF. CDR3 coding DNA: TGTGCCAGCAGGGGGAGCACCTATGGCTACACCTTC. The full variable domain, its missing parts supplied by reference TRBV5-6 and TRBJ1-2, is DAGVTQSPTHLIKTRGQQVTLRCSPKSGHDTVSWYQQALGQGPQFIFQYYEEEERQRGNFPDRFSGHQFPNYSSELNVNALLLGDSALYLCASRGSTYGYTFGSGTRLTVV.

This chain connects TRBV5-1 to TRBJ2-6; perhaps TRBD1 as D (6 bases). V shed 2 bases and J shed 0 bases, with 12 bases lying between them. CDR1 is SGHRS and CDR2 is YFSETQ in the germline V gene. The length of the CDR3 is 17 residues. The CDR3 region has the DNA TGCGCCAGCAGCTTAACAGGGATAGGCTCTGGGGCCAACGTCCTGACTTTC. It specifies CASSLTGIGSGANVLTF.

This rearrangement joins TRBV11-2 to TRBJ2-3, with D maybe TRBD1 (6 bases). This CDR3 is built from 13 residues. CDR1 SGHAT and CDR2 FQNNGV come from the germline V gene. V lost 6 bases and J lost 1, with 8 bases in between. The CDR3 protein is CASRSGGTDTQYF. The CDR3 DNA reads TGTGCCAGCAGGTCAGGGGGCACAGATACGCAGTATTTT.

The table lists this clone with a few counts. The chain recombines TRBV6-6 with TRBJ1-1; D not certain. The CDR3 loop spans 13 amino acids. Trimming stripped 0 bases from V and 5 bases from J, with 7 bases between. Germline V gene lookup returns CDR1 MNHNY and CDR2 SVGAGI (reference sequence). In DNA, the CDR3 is TGTGCCAGCAGTTACTCTACTTATACTGAAGCTTTCTTT. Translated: CASSYSTYTEAFF.

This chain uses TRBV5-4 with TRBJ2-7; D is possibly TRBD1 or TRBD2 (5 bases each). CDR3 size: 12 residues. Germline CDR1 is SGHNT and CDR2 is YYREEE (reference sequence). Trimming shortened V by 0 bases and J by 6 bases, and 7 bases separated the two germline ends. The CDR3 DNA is TGTGCCAGCAGCTTGGTAGGGACCGAGCAGTACTTC. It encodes CASSLVGTEQYF.